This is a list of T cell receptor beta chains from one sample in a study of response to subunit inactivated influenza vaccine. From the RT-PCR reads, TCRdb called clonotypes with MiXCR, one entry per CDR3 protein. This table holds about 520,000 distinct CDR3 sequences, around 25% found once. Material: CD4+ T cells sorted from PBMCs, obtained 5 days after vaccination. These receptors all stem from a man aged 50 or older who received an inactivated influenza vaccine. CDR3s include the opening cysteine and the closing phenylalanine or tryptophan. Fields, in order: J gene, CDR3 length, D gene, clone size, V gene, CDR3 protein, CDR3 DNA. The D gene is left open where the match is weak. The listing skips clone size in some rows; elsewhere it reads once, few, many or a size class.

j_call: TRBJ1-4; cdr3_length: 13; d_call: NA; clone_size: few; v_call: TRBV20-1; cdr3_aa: CSARTGTNEKLFF; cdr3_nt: TGCAGTGCTAGGACAGGAACTAATGAAAAACTGTTTTTT
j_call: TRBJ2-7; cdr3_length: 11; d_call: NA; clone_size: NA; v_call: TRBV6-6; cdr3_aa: CASSERGRGYF; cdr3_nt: TGTGCCAGCAGTGAACGGGGAAGGGGGTACTTC
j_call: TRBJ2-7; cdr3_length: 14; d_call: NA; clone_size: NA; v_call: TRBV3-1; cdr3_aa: CASSQDQGYYEQYF; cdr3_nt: TGTGCCAGCAGCCAAGATCAAGGTTACTACGAGCAGTACTTC
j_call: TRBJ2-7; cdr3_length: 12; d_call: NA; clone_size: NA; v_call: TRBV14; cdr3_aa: CASSPNRVEQYF; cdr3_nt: TGTGCCAGCAGCCCAAACAGGGTCGAGCAGTACTTC
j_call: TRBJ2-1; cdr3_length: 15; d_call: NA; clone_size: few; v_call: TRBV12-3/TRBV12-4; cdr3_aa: CASSFSGVRYNEQFF; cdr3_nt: TGTGCCAGCAGTTTTTCGGGGGTCCGATACAATGAGCAGTTCTTC
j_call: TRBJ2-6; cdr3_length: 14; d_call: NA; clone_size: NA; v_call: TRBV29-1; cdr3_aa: CSASGEAGANVLTF; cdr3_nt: TGCAGCGCTTCAGGGGAGGCTGGGGCCAACGTCCTGACTTTC
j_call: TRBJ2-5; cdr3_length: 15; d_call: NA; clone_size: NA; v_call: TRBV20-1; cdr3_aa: CSARAGSVGQETQYF; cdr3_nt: TGCAGTGCTAGAGCAGGGTCGGTGGGTCAAGAGACCCAGTACTTC
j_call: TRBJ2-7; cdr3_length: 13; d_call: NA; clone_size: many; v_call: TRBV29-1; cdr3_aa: CSAKGQGSYEQYF; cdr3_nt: TGCAGCGCCAAGGGGCAGGGCTCCTACGAGCAGTACTTC
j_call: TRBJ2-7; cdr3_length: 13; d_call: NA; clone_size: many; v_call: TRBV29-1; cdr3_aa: CSAGRGRFYEQYF; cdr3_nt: TGCAGCGCCGGACGGGGGAGGTTCTACGAGCAGTACTTC
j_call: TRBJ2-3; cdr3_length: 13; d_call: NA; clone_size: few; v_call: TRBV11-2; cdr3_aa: CASSSWDVNTQYF; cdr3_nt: TGTGCCAGCAGCTCTTGGGACGTTAATACGCAGTATTTT
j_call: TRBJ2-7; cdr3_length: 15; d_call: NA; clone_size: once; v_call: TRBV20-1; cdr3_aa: CSARDLKRQPYEQYF; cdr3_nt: TGCAGTGCTAGAGATTTAAAGCGCCAGCCCTACGAGCAGTACTTC
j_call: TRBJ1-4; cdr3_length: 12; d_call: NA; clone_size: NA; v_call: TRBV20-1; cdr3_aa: CSALSAGEKLFF; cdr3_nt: TGCAGTGCCCTCAGCGCCGGGGAAAAACTGTTTTTT
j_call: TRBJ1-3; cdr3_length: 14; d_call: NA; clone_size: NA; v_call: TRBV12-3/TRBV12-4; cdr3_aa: CASSWGMRGNTIYF; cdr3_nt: TGTGCCAGCAGTTGGGGGATGAGGGGAAACACCATATATTTT
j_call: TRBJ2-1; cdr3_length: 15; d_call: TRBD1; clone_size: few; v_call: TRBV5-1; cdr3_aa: CASSLEDRGQGEQFF; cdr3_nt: TGCGCCAGCAGCTTGGAGGACAGGGGGCAGGGTGAGCAGTTCTTC
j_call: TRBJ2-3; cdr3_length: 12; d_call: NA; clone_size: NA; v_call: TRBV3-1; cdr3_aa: CASTSLADTQYF; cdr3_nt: TGTGCCAGCACCTCCTTGGCAGATACGCAGTATTTT
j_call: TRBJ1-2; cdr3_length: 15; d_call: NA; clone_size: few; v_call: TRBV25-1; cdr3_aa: CASTRGGADNYGYTF; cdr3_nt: TGTGCCAGCACCCGAGGTGGGGCAGATAACTATGGCTACACCTTC
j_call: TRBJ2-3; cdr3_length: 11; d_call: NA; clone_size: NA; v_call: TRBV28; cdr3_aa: CASERGDTQYF; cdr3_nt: TGTGCCAGCGAGAGAGGGGATACGCAGTATTTT
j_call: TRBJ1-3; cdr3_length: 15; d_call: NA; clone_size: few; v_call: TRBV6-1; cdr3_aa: CASTLSAVRGNTIYF; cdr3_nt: TGTGCCAGCACCCTTTCGGCCGTCCGTGGAAACACCATATATTTT
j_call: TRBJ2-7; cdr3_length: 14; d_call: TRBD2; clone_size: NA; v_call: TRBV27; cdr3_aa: CASSLSELAREQYF; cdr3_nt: TGTGCCAGCAGTTTATCGGAACTAGCGAGGGAGCAGTACTTC
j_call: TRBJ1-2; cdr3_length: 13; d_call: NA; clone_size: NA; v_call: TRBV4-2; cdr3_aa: CASSQDSIRGYTF; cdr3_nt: TGTGCCAGCAGCCAGGACAGCATTCGGGGCTACACCTTC
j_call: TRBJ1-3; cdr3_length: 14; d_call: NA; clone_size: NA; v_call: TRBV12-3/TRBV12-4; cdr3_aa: CASSLQGGRNTIYF; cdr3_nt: TGTGCCAGCAGTTTACAGGGTGGCAGAAACACCATATATTTT
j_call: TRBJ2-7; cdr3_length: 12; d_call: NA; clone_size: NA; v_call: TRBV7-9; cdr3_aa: CASSQQSSEQYF; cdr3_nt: TGTGCCAGCAGCCAACAATCAAGCGAGCAGTACTTC
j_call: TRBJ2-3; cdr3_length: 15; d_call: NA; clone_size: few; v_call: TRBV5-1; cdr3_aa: CASSQQGPYTDTQYF; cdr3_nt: TGCGCCAGCAGCCAACAGGGACCCTACACAGATACGCAGTATTTT